These T cell receptor beta chains were read from a single sample in a study of Ad26.COV2.S vaccination and SARS-CoV-2 variants. Data came from immunoSEQ multiplex PCR; TCRdb stores just in-frame clones and leaves some out. The sample contains some 640,000 clones, around 89% of which appear only once. The sequenced sample was peripheral blood, obtained in a trial of Ad26.COV2.S vaccine versus placebo. The receptor set was obtained from a person between 18 and 59 years old who received the Ad26.COV2.S COVID-19 vaccine or a placebo. Each CDR3 is given with its conserved first and last residue. A D gene is named only where the DNA matches it firmly. The size field is filled for only some rows; it gives once, few, many or a size class.

cdr3_aa: CASGSGRGNEQFF
cdr3_nt: TGTGCCTCTGGGAGCGGGAGAGGGAATGAGCAGTTCTTC
j_call: TRBJ2-1
clone_size: -
d_call: TRBD2
v_call: TRBV30

cdr3_aa: CASTLALGDEKLFF
cdr3_nt: TGTGCCAGCACTTTGGCGCTAGGGGACGAAAAACTGTTTTTT
j_call: TRBJ1-4
clone_size: -
d_call: -
v_call: TRBV6-5

cdr3_aa: CASSQGTGVGIQYF
cdr3_nt: TGTGCCAGCAGTCAAGGGACAGGGGTCGGCATTCAGTACTTC
j_call: TRBJ2-4
clone_size: -
d_call: TRBD1
v_call: TRBV6-6

cdr3_aa: CASRSEGGYNEQFF
cdr3_nt: TGTGCCAGTAGATCGGAGGGAGGGTACAATGAGCAGTTCTTC
j_call: TRBJ2-1
clone_size: -
d_call: TRBD2
v_call: TRBV19

cdr3_aa: CASSYDRGEYGYTF
cdr3_nt: TGTGCCAGTAGTTACGACAGGGGGGAATATGGCTACACCTTC
j_call: TRBJ1-2
clone_size: -
d_call: TRBD1
v_call: TRBV19

cdr3_aa: CASSKAASGHPEDTQYF
cdr3_nt: TGTGCCAGCAGCAAAGCTGCTAGCGGACATCCCGAAGATACGCAGTATTTT
j_call: TRBJ2-3
clone_size: once
d_call: -
v_call: TRBV21-1

cdr3_aa: CASSAGLNSPLHF
cdr3_nt: TGTGCCAGCAGCGCGGGGCTGAATTCACCCCTCCACTTT
j_call: TRBJ1-6
clone_size: -
d_call: -
v_call: TRBV5-5

cdr3_aa: CAISTGVSTDTQYF
cdr3_nt: TGTGCCATCAGCACAGGGGTTAGCACAGATACGCAGTATTTT
j_call: TRBJ2-3
clone_size: -
d_call: TRBD1
v_call: TRBV10-3

cdr3_aa: CASSIQGAINEQFF
cdr3_nt: TGTGCCAGTAGTATCCAGGGGGCGATAAATGAGCAGTTCTTC
j_call: TRBJ2-1
clone_size: -
d_call: TRBD1
v_call: TRBV19

cdr3_aa: CASSPSDRNTGELFF
cdr3_nt: TGTGCCAGCTCACCATCGGACAGAAACACCGGGGAGCTGTTTTTT
j_call: TRBJ2-2
clone_size: -
d_call: -
v_call: TRBV18

cdr3_aa: CASSRGSNQPQHF
cdr3_nt: TGTGCCAGCAGTCGGGGTAGCAATCAGCCCCAGCATTTT
j_call: TRBJ1-5
clone_size: -
d_call: -
v_call: TRBV11-1

cdr3_aa: CSSPSNNLAGDIDTQYF
cdr3_nt: TGCAGCTCCCCTTCCAACAATTTAGCGGGAGACATAGATACGCAGTATTTT
j_call: TRBJ2-3
clone_size: -
d_call: TRBD2
v_call: TRBV29-1

cdr3_aa: CASSRDRGELNTEAFF
cdr3_nt: TGTGCCAGCAGCCGGGACAGGGGAGAACTGAACACTGAAGCTTTCTTT
j_call: TRBJ1-1
clone_size: -
d_call: TRBD1
v_call: TRBV14

cdr3_aa: CASSYDTEAFF
cdr3_nt: TGTGCCAGCAGTTATGACACTGAAGCTTTCTTT
j_call: TRBJ1-1
clone_size: -
d_call: -
v_call: TRBV7-9

cdr3_aa: CASSQDLGETQYF
cdr3_nt: TGTGCCAGCAGCCAAGATCTTGGAGAGACCCAGTACTTC
j_call: TRBJ2-5
clone_size: -
d_call: -
v_call: TRBV3-1/TRBV3-2

cdr3_aa: CATVPGQGSSYEQYF
cdr3_nt: TGTGCCACCGTACCTGGACAGGGGTCCTCCTACGAGCAGTACTTC
j_call: TRBJ2-7
clone_size: -
d_call: TRBD1
v_call: TRBV10-3

cdr3_aa: CASSEYNEQFF
cdr3_nt: TGTGCCAGCAGCGAATACAATGAGCAGTTCTTC
j_call: TRBJ2-1
clone_size: -
d_call: -
v_call: TRBV11-1

cdr3_aa: CASTLAGRQVGNSPLHF
cdr3_nt: TGTGCCAGCACCCTAGCCGGACGACAGGTCGGTAATTCACCCCTCCACTTT
j_call: TRBJ1-6
clone_size: -
d_call: -
v_call: TRBV13

cdr3_aa: CASSVGASGGDGQETQYF
cdr3_nt: TGTGCCAGCAGCGTAGGGGCTAGCGGGGGGGATGGGCAAGAGACCCAGTACTTC
j_call: TRBJ2-5
clone_size: once
d_call: TRBD2
v_call: TRBV9

cdr3_aa: CASSIDLGASGTDTQYF
cdr3_nt: TGTGCCAGTAGTATAGATCTGGGGGCTAGCGGCACAGATACGCAGTATTTT
j_call: TRBJ2-3
clone_size: -
d_call: -
v_call: TRBV19

cdr3_aa: CASSQDRGQTTEAFF
cdr3_nt: TGCGCCAGCAGCCAAGATCGTGGCCAGACCACTGAAGCTTTCTTT
j_call: TRBJ1-1
clone_size: -
d_call: -
v_call: TRBV4-3

cdr3_aa: CATSRDRAGTTYEQYF
cdr3_nt: TGTGCCACCAGCAGAGACCGAGCGGGGACCACCTACGAGCAGTACTTC
j_call: TRBJ2-7
clone_size: -
d_call: TRBD2
v_call: TRBV15

cdr3_aa: CATSNGGPDTQYF
cdr3_nt: TGTGCCACCAGCAACGGGGGCCCAGATACGCAGTATTTT
j_call: TRBJ2-3
clone_size: -
d_call: -
v_call: TRBV15

cdr3_aa: CASKVAGAYEQYF
cdr3_nt: TGCGCCAGCAAAGTCGCTGGAGCCTACGAGCAGTACTTC
j_call: TRBJ2-7
clone_size: -
d_call: -
v_call: TRBV10-2

cdr3_aa: CASSSTGVVATDTQYF
cdr3_nt: TGCGCCAGCAGCTCCACAGGGGTAGTGGCCACAGATACGCAGTATTTT
j_call: TRBJ2-3
clone_size: once
d_call: TRBD1
v_call: TRBV5-1

cdr3_aa: CAVGTETQYF
cdr3_nt: TGTGCCGTCGGTACAGAGACCCAGTACTTC
j_call: TRBJ2-5
clone_size: -
d_call: -
v_call: TRBV10-3

cdr3_aa: CASSSLAGKNTGELFF
cdr3_nt: TGTGCTAGCAGCTCCCTAGCGGGAAAGAACACCGGGGAGCTGTTTTTT
j_call: TRBJ2-2
clone_size: -
d_call: TRBD2
v_call: TRBV7-7

cdr3_aa: CASSPRGGMGQPQHF
cdr3_nt: TGCGCCAGCAGCCCACGAGGGGGGATGGGTCAGCCCCAGCATTTT
j_call: TRBJ1-5
clone_size: -
d_call: -
v_call: TRBV5-1

cdr3_aa: CASSPREGRGRETQYF
cdr3_nt: TGTGCCAGCAGCCCCCGTGAGGGCAGGGGGCGGGAGACCCAGTACTTC
j_call: TRBJ2-5
clone_size: -
d_call: TRBD1
v_call: TRBV7-2

cdr3_aa: CASSRQGNTEAFF
cdr3_nt: TGTGCCAGCAGTCGACAGGGAAACACTGAAGCTTTCTTT
j_call: TRBJ1-1
clone_size: -
d_call: TRBD1
v_call: TRBV6-5

cdr3_aa: CASSLRDEEFF
cdr3_nt: TGTGCCAGCAGCTTACGAGACGAGGAGTTCTTC
j_call: TRBJ2-1
clone_size: -
d_call: -
v_call: TRBV7-2

cdr3_aa: CASTRDPTITGELFF
cdr3_nt: TGTGCCAGCACCCGGGACCCCACCATTACCGGGGAGCTGTTTTTT
j_call: TRBJ2-2
clone_size: -
d_call: -
v_call: TRBV9

cdr3_aa: CASSVPDGYTQYF
cdr3_nt: TGTGCCAGCAGTGTCCCGGACGGGTATACGCAGTATTTT
j_call: TRBJ2-3
clone_size: -
d_call: -
v_call: TRBV2

cdr3_aa: CASSFRGGGNQPQHF
cdr3_nt: TGTGCCAGCAGCTTCCGGGGTGGGGGCAATCAGCCCCAGCATTTT
j_call: TRBJ1-5
clone_size: -
d_call: -
v_call: TRBV7-2

cdr3_aa: CASSQDKGGRTSGYTGELFF
cdr3_nt: TGCGCCAGCAGCCAAGATAAGGGGGGGCGGACTAGCGGATACACCGGGGAGCTGTTTTTT
j_call: TRBJ2-2
clone_size: -
d_call: TRBD2
v_call: TRBV4-1

cdr3_aa: CAWRGKLSGGTDTQYF
cdr3_nt: TGTGCCTGGAGGGGAAAACTAAGCGGGGGCACAGATACGCAGTATTTT
j_call: TRBJ2-3
clone_size: few
d_call: TRBD2
v_call: TRBV30

cdr3_aa: CASSPRDGYTQYF
cdr3_nt: TGTGCCAGCAGTCCGCGGGACGGATATACGCAGTATTTT
j_call: TRBJ2-3
clone_size: -
d_call: -
v_call: TRBV6-5

cdr3_aa: CAISESRQGQETQYF
cdr3_nt: TGTGCCATCAGTGAGTCGCGGCAGGGACAAGAGACCCAGTACTTC
j_call: TRBJ2-5
clone_size: -
d_call: -
v_call: TRBV10-3

cdr3_aa: CASSLNIGGSYEQYF
cdr3_nt: TGTGCCAGCAGCTTAAATATTGGCGGATCCTACGAGCAGTACTTC
j_call: TRBJ2-7
clone_size: few
d_call: -
v_call: TRBV7-3

cdr3_aa: CASSQDRMTVGYTF
cdr3_nt: TGTGCCAGCAGCCAAGATAGGATGACAGTTGGCTACACCTTC
j_call: TRBJ1-2
clone_size: -
d_call: -
v_call: TRBV4-2

cdr3_aa: CAWSITNNQPQHF
cdr3_nt: TGTGCCTGGAGTATAACAAATAATCAGCCCCAGCATTTT
j_call: TRBJ1-5
clone_size: -
d_call: -
v_call: TRBV30

cdr3_aa: CASSIGQAVNTEAFF
cdr3_nt: TGTGCCAGTAGTATCGGACAGGCCGTGAACACTGAAGCTTTCTTT
j_call: TRBJ1-1
clone_size: -
d_call: TRBD1
v_call: TRBV19

cdr3_aa: CASSQTGGGDTGELFF
cdr3_nt: TGTGCCAGCAGCCAGACAGGGGGCGGGGACACCGGGGAGCTGTTTTTT
j_call: TRBJ2-2
clone_size: once
d_call: TRBD1
v_call: TRBV7-9

cdr3_aa: CSVRGRFSLFEAFF
cdr3_nt: TGCAGCGTCAGGGGGCGCTTCTCTCTTTTTGAAGCTTTCTTT
j_call: TRBJ1-1
clone_size: -
d_call: TRBD1
v_call: TRBV29-1

cdr3_aa: CASSRTRDSLSYEQYF
cdr3_nt: TGTGCCAGTAGTAGGACTCGGGACTCTCTCTCCTACGAGCAGTACTTC
j_call: TRBJ2-7
clone_size: once
d_call: -
v_call: TRBV19

cdr3_aa: CASSWDGTSTDTQYF
cdr3_nt: TGCGCCAGCAGCTGGGACGGTACTAGCACAGATACGCAGTATTTT
j_call: TRBJ2-3
clone_size: -
d_call: -
v_call: TRBV5-1

cdr3_aa: CASRLSGGAGSPLHF
cdr3_nt: TGTGCCAGCAGGCTATCCGGAGGGGCTGGTTCACCCCTCCACTTT
j_call: TRBJ1-6
clone_size: -
d_call: -
v_call: TRBV6-5

cdr3_aa: CASKPSNNSPLHF
cdr3_nt: TGTGCCAGCAAGCCATCAAATAATTCACCCCTCCACTTT
j_call: TRBJ1-6
clone_size: -
d_call: -
v_call: TRBV25-1